This T cell receptor (beta chain) comes out of a study of T cells after yellow fever vaccination. Findings and caveats of the study: Clones from primary vaccination mostly reappeared after the booster (around 96% CD4, around 90% CD8).

Germline-derived CDR1 and CDR2 are SGHTA and FQGTGA. Losses at the gene ends were 5 bases for V and 8 bases for J; bases not matched to a gene: 12. This CDR3 contains 16 residues. Concerning this clonotype itself: Its antigen remains unknown.

Template switching with 5'RACE generated the TCR cDNA and added a universal primer site and UMIs. Via MiXCR, TCRdb re-called the 5' RACE reads, giving one row per CDR3 protein. The sample consists of 150,000 to 200,000 distinct CDR3 sequences, approximately 10% of them appearing once. Sequenced material: CD8+ T cells sorted from PBMCs, taken 45 days after the yellow fever booster vaccination. The origin of this receptor is a man younger than 35 who received the YFV17D yellow fever vaccine. The chain uses TRBV7-3 and TRBJ2-1; TRBD1 matches 10 bases. This CDR3 reads CASSPFPTGGGYEQFF. CDR3 DNA: TGTGCCAGCAGCCCCTTTCCGACAGGGGGCGGTTATGAGCAGTTCTTC.